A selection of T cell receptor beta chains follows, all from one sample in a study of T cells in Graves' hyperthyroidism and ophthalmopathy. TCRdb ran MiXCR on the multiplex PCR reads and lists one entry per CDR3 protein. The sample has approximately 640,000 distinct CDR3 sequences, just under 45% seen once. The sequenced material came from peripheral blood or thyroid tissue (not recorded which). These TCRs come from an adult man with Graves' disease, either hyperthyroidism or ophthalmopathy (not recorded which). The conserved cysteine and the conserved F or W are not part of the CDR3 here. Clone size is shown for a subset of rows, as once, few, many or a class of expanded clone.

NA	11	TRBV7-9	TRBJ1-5	ASSPDRGRPQH
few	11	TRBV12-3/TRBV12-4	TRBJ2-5	ASSNRFPETQY
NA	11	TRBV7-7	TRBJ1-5	ASSSGQYQPQH
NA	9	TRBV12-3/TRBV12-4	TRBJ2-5	ASAQEETQY
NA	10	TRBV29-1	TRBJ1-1	SVHRGLTEAF
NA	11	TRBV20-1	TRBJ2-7	SALELAEREQY
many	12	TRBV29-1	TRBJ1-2	SVEYRSPDYGYT
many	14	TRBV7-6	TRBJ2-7	ASSARSGRLSYEQY
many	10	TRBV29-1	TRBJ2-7	SALGQDNEQY
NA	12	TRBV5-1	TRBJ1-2	ASNPGAANYGYT
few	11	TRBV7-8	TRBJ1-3	VTSKDSGNTIY
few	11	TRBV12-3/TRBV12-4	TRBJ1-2	ASSLGTRGGYT
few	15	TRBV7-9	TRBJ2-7	ASSPQASGKIPYEQY
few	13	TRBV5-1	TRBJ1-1	ASSLEAGGWTEAF
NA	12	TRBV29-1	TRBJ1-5	SVGGDRFNQPQH
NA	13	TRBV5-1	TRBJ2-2	ASSLTSARTGELF
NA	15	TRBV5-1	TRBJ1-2	ASSLSQTPQGDYGYT
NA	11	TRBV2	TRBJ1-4	ASTRVEGEKLF
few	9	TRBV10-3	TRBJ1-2	ASGRGPGYT
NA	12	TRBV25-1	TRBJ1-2	ASSEDNGAHGYT
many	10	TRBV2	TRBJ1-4	ASGTFREKLF
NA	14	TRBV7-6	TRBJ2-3	ASSFRGRASTDTQY
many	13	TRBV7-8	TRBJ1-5	ASSLGSGRNQPQH
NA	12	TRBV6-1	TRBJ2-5	ASSELNRGETQY
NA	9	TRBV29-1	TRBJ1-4	SVRDSSKLF
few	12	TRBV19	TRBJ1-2	ASSMTGGNYGYT
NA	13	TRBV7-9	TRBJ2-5	ASSFLPSGSPTQY
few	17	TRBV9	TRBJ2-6	ASSVASTRSVSGANVLT
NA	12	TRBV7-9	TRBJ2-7	ASSLAAQNYEQY
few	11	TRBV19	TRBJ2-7	ASSERGDDEQY
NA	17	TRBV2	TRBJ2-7	ASSPSTGTMTSGAYEQY